The subject of this entry is one TCR beta chain. This specimen comes from a study of blood T cell repertoires in COVID-19. Adults between roughly 18 and 89 years of age took part from fewer than 30 US areas. Germline-derived CDR1 and CDR2 are LNHNV and YYDKDF (reference sequence). CDR3 size: 16 residues. Deletions cut 0 bases from V and 6 bases from J, with 18 bases between. Method: immunoSEQ multiplex PCR; TCRdb's copy keeps in-frame clones and lacks some. The table records fewer than 300,000 clones, around 88% of them present only once. The sample consisted of PBMCs or T cells enriched from blood (not recorded which). This chain joins TRBV15 and TRBJ2-7; no reliable D call. This sequence was found in a woman aged 35 to 49 with acute COVID-19. Here the CDR3 DNA reads TGTGCCACCAGCAGAGAACTTGTCACGTACCTTCCCGAGCAGTACTTC. Translation: CATSRELVTYLPEQYF.